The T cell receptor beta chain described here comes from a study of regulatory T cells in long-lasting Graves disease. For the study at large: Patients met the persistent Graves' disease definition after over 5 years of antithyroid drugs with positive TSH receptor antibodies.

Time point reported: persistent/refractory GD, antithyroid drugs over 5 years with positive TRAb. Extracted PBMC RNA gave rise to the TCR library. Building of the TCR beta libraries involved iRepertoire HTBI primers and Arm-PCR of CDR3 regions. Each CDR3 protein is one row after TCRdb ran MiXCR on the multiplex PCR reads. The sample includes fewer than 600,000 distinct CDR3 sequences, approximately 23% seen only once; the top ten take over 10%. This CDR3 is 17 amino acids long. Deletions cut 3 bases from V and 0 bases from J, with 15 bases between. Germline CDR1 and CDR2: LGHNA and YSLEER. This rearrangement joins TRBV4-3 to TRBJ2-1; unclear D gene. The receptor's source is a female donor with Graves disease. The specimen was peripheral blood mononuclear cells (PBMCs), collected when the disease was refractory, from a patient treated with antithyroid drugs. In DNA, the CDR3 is TGCGCCAGCAGCCATACCCCGACCCGCAGCTCCTACAATGAGCAGTTCTTC. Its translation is CASSHTPTRSSYNEQFF.